These 16 T cell receptor beta chains share one sample of origin, sequenced in a study of blood T cells in healthy people across ages. Primers used in a second PCR of about 6 to 12 cycles were a sample-barcoded 5' primer and a J-beta primer mix. TCRdb fed the 5' RACE reads into MiXCR, producing one record per CDR3 protein. The table shows over 1,200,000 distinct CDR3 sequences, with around 59% occurring only once. Sequencing input: blood. The source is a young man in good health.

The chain couples TRBV4-3 to TRBJ2-4; D remains ambiguous. The DNA end is a closer match to TRBJ2-5, so the J assignment may be wrong. Germline assignment: CDR1 LGHNA and CDR2 YSLEER. This CDR3 has 13 residues. The CDR3, as DNA: TGCGCCAGCAGCCAAGCTCCCGCACAGACCCAGTACTTC. Amino acid sequence: CASSQAPAQTQYF.

The V and J genes are TRBV7-2 and TRBJ2-2; 10 bases align to TRBD1. The junction had 8 bases not matched to a gene; V was cut back by 3 bases and J by 7 bases. This CDR3 has 16 residues. CDR1 is SGHTA and CDR2 is FQGNSA in the germline V gene. The CDR3 here is CASSLAGTGVFGELFF. The CDR3 DNA follows: TGTGCCAGCAGCTTGGCCGGGACAGGGGTGTTCGGGGAGCTGTTTTTT.

The chain couples TRBV5-1 to TRBJ2-1; D is uncertain. CDR1 and CDR2 (germline): SGHRS, YFSETQ. The length of the CDR3 is 15 residues. V dropped 1 base and J dropped 6 bases, with 14 bases sitting between them. This CDR3 is CASSLLTGSPNEQFF. CDR3 sequence (DNA): TGCGCCAGCAGCTTGCTGACGGGCTCACCCAATGAGCAGTTCTTC.

This clonotype was counted only a few times. The chain links TRBV4-1 to TRBJ2-1; either TRBD1 or TRBD2 may fit D (5 bases each). Germline CDR1 MGHRA, CDR2 YSYEKL. CDR3 size: 14 residues. V was cut by 2 bases and J by 8 bases, with 13 bases left in between. The CDR3 DNA is TGCGCCAGCAGCCAACAAGCAGGGACCCATGAGCAGTTCTTC. Amino acids: CASSQQAGTHEQFF.

This chain uses TRBV12-3 or TRBV12-4 with TRBJ2-1; tentatively, D is TRBD2 (6 bases). V was shortened by 3 bases and J by 2 bases, with 11 bases between the two germline ends. The CDR3 totals 15 residues. In nucleotides, the CDR3 is TGTGCCAGCAGTTTTACGGCGGGGACCTACAATGAGCAGTTCTTC. Residues: CASSFTAGTYNEQFF.

The count of this clonotype is one. The chain has TRBV6-2 or TRBV6-3 and TRBJ2-1; D perhaps matches TRBD2 (5 bases). V was clipped by 7 bases and J by 2 bases, with 12 bases between them. Germline CDR1 reads MNHEY; CDR2 reads SVGEGT. The CDR3 has 14 amino acids. The CDR3 is CASTRRAPYNEQFF. The CDR3 DNA reads TGTGCCAGCACTAGGCGGGCCCCCTACAATGAGCAGTTCTTC.

This clonotype showed up just once. The chain links TRBV10-2 to TRBJ2-3; 9 nucleotides agree with TRBD1. The V gene's germline CDR1 is WSHSY and CDR2 SAAADI. J lost 14 bases, V lost 1 base, and 7 bases had no gene match. CDR3 length: 13 amino acids. The CDR3 DNA reads as TGCGCCAGCAGTGAGTTGCGGTTGGACAGGGGGTATTTT. Translation gives CASSELRLDRGYF.

This CDR3 is CASSRSDRGLNTEAFF. The CDR3 region has the DNA TGTGCCAGCAGCCGGTCCGACAGGGGACTGAACACTGAAGCTTTCTTT. This chain links TRBV3-1 with TRBJ1-1; the match to TRBD1 covers 8 bases. Germline CDR1 and CDR2: LGHDT and YNNKEL (reference sequence). V lost 4 bases, J lost 0 bases, and 7 bases stayed unmatched. The CDR3 contains 16 residues.

CDR3 in amino acids: CASSPLGHSYEQYF. Written as DNA, the CDR3 is TGTGCCAGCAGTCCTCTGGGGCACTCCTACGAGCAGTACTTC. The chain recombines TRBV27 with TRBJ2-7; D is perhaps TRBD1 (5 bases). CDR3 length equals 14 residues. Trimming took off 5 bases at V and 0 bases at J, with 11 bases between the two ends. Germline V lookup: CDR1 MNHEY, CDR2 SMNVEV (reference sequence).

J is TRBJ2-7 and V is TRBV11-2; 8 nucleotides line up with TRBD2. J was trimmed by 10 bases and V by 0 bases; bases with no gene match: 11. Per the germline V gene, CDR1 is SGHAT and CDR2 is FQNNGV. The CDR3 is 15 amino acids. CDR3 bases: TGTGCCAGCAGCTTAGATCCGGGACTAGGTTGGAGTCAGTACTTC. It is translated as CASSLDPGLGWSQYF. Full variable domain (rest looked up from reference TRBV11-2 and TRBJ2-7): EAGVAQSPRYKIIEKRQSVAFWCNPISGHATLYWYQQILGQGPKLLIQFQNNGVVDDSQLPKDRFSAERLKGVDSTLKIQPAKLEDSAVYLCASSLDPGLGWSQYFGPGTRLTVT.

The chain combines TRBV4-2 with TRBJ2-3; D is ambiguous. The germline V and J ends were trimmed by 0 bases and 6 bases, with 13 bases remaining between them. The CDR3 covers 15 residues. The germline CDR1 and CDR2 sequences are LGHNA and YNFKEQ. CDR3 coding DNA: TGTGCCAGCAGCCAAGAATGGAGTAGTTTGGATACGCAGTATTTT. Its translation is CASSQEWSSLDTQYF.

The chain links TRBV9 to TRBJ2-5; the D gene is possibly TRBD2 (5 bases). Trimming took off 0 bases at V and 5 bases at J, with 11 bases between the two ends. From germline, CDR1 is SGDLS and CDR2 YYNGEE. The CDR3 is 14 amino acids. Here the CDR3 DNA reads TGTGCCAGCAGCGTAGCCGTATTAGCGGAGACCCAGTACTTC. Its protein product is CASSVAVLAETQYF.

CDR3: CATEGSPATGELFF. Written as DNA, the CDR3 is TGTGCTACCGAGGGATCACCCGCCACCGGGGAGCTGTTTTTT. This chain uses TRBV11-3 with TRBJ2-2; D is possibly TRBD2 (5 bases). This CDR3 spans 14 amino acids. Germline V CDR1 and CDR2: SGHNT, YENEEA.

The chain is built from TRBV7-9 and TRBJ2-3; D is ambiguous. CDR1 and CDR2 from the germline V gene are SEHNR and FQNEAQ (reference sequence). The CDR3 contains 16 residues. Trimming stripped 2 bases from V and 0 bases from J, with 12 bases between. DNA for the CDR3: TGTGCCAGCAGCTTACTAGGGCGCTCTAGCACAGATACGCAGTATTTT. It codes for CASSLLGRSSTDTQYF.

This chain joins TRBV4-1 and TRBJ1-5, with no clear D. This CDR3 region has 16 residues. Trimming left V 0 bases short and J 0 bases short, with 9 bases between. CDR1 is MGHRA, CDR2 YSYEKL, per germline. CDR3 sequence: CASSQDDADSNQPQHF. The CDR3 DNA follows: TGCGCCAGCAGCCAAGATGACGCCGATAGCAATCAGCCCCAGCATTTT.

The chain is built from TRBV12-3 or TRBV12-4 and TRBJ1-2; 8 nucleotides match TRBD1. Trimming at V came to 3 bases and at J to 4 bases, leaving 16 bases not matched to a gene. The CDR3 runs 18 residues. The CDR3 nucleotides are TGTGCCAGCAGTTTGTGGACCGGGACAGGTTCCGTAAGCTATGGCTACACCTTC. Protein sequence: CASSLWTGTGSVSYGYTF.